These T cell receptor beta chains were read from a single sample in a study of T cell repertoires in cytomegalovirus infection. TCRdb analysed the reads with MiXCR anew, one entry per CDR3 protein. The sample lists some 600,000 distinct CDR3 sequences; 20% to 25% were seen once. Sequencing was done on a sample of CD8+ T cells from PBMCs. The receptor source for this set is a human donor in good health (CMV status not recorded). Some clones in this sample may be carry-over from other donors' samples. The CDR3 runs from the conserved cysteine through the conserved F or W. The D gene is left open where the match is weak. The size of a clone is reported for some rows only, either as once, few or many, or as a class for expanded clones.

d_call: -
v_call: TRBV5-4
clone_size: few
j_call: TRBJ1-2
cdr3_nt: TGTGCCAGCAGCGATGGGGACCTTTATGGCTACACCTTC
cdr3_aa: CASSDGDLYGYTF

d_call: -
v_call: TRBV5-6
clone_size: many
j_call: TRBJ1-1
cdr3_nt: TGTGCCAGCAGCTTGGTGATGAGGAACACTGAAGCTTTCTTT
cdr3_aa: CASSLVMRNTEAFF

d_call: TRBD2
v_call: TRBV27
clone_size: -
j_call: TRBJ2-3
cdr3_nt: TGTGCCAGCAGGCCCTTAGCGGGGGGGCCAGATACGCAGTATTTT
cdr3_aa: CASRPLAGGPDTQYF

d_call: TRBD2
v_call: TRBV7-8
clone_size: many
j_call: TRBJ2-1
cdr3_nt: TGTGCCAGCAGTTACTCCGCCCGGGAGGCGGCCTTTGAGCAGTTCTTC
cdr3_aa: CASSYSAREAAFEQFF

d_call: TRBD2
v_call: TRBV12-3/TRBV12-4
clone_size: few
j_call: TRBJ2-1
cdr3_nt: TGTGCCAGCAGTTTACGTACAGCGGGGGACCAGGCTCCGTTCTTC
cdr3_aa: CASSLRTAGDQAPFF

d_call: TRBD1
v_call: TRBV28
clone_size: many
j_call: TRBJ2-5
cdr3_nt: TGTGCCAGCAGTTTTTGGGACAGGGGCGGAGAGACCCAGTACTTC
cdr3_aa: CASSFWDRGGETQYF

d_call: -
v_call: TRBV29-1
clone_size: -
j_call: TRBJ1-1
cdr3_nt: TGCAGCGTGATTGTTCGGGGCACTGAAGCTTTCTTT
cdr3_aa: CSVIVRGTEAFF

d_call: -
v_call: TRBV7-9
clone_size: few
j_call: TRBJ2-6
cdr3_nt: TGTGCCAGCAGACATAGCTCTGGGGCCAACGTCCTGACTTTC
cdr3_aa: CASRHSSGANVLTF

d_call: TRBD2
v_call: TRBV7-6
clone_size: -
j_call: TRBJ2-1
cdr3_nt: TGTGCCAGCAGCTTAGAGGCGGGGGGGGACCTTTACTACAATGAGCAGTTCTTC
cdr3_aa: CASSLEAGGDLYYNEQFF

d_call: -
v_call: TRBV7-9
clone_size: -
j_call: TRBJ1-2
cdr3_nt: TGTGCCAGCAGCCCCACAGCGGACGTTAACTATGGCTACACCTTC
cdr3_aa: CASSPTADVNYGYTF

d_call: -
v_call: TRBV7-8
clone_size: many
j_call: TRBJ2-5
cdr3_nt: TGTGCCAGCATCCCGGGCAGGACGCAAGAGACCCAGTACTTC
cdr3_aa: CASIPGRTQETQYF

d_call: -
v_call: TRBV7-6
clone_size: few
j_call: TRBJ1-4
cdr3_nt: TGTGCCAGCAGCTCGTCAGAAGGGCTAAAAAAACTGTTTTTT
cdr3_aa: CASSSSEGLKKLFF

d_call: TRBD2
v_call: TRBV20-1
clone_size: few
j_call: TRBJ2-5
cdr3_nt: TGCAGTGCTAGTTCGCTAGCGGGGGGGTCATCACAAGAGACCCAGTACTTC
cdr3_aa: CSASSLAGGSSQETQYF

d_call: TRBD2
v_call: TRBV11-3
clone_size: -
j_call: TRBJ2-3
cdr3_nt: TGTGCCAGCAGCTTAGCGGTTTCGACTAGCGGGGTACTAATCACAGATACGCAGTATTTT
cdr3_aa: CASSLAVSTSGVLITDTQYF

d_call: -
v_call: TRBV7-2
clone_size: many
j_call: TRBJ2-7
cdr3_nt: TGTGCCAGCAGCTTAGCGGGGCCTTCCTACGAGCAGTACTTC
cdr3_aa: CASSLAGPSYEQYF

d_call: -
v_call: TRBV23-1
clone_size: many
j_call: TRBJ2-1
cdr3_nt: TGCGCCAGCAGTCACGAGACAGGTCAAGACAATGAGCAGTTCTTC
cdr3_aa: CASSHETGQDNEQFF

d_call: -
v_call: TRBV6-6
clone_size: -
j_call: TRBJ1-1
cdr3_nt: TGTGCCAGCAGTAGGCTCGGGGGAGCGGACACTGAAGCTTTCTTT
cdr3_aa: CASSRLGGADTEAFF

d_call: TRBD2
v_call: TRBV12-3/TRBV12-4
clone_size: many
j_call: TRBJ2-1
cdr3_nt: TGTGCCAGCAGTTACCTCGCGGGGGGGCAGTACAATGAGCAGTTCTTC
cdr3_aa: CASSYLAGGQYNEQFF

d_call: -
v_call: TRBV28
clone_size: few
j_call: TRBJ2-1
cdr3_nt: TGTGCCAGCAGTTTTACGAGCCTAGGCTCCTACAATGAGCAGTTCTTC
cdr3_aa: CASSFTSLGSYNEQFF

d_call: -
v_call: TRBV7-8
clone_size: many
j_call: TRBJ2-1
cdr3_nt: TGTGCCAGCAGCTTTCGGGGTGGCGAGCAGTTCTTC
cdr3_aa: CASSFRGGEQFF

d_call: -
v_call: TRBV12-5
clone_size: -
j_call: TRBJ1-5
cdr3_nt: TGTGCTAGTGGTTTACAGGTGCTGACAGCTTTTAGCAATCAGCCCCAGCATTTT
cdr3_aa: CASGLQVLTAFSNQPQHF

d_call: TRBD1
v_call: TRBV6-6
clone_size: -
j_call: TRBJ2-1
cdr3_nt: TGTGCCAGCACTCTCGACAGGGGCCTAAGGGATGAGCAGTTCTTC
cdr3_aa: CASTLDRGLRDEQFF

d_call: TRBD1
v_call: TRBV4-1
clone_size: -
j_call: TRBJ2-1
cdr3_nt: TGCGCCAGCAGCCAAGACGACAGGGGTTCCTACAATGAGCAGTTCTTC
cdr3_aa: CASSQDDRGSYNEQFF

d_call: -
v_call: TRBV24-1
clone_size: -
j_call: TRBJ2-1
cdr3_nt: TGTGCCACCGTGAGCTCCTACAATGAGCAGTTCTTC
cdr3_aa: CATVSSYNEQFF

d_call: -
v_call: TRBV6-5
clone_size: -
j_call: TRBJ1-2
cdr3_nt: TGTGCCAGTTTACCCCGGGAGACTAACTATGGCTACACCTTC
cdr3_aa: CASLPRETNYGYTF

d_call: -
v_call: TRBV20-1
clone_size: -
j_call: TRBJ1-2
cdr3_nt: TGCAGTGCATATACATCGGACCCCGTCGTACCTAACTATGGCTACACCTTC
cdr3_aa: CSAYTSDPVVPNYGYTF

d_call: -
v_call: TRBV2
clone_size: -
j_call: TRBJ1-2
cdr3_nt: TGTGCCAGCAGTGAAGGAAATGGCTACACCTTC
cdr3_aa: CASSEGNGYTF

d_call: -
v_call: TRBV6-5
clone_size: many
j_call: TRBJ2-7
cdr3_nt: TGTGCCAGCAGTTTGGGACTCTCCTACGAGCAGTACTTC
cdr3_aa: CASSLGLSYEQYF

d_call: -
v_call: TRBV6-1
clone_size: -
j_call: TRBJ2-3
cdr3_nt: TGTGCCAGCGCTGAAGCTCCCGGACTCCGCACAGATACGCAGTATTTT
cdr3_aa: CASAEAPGLRTDTQYF

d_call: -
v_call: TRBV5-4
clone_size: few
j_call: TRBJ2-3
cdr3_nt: TGTGCCAGCAGCCTTGGGGCCAGAGCGCAGTATTTT
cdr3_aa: CASSLGARAQYF

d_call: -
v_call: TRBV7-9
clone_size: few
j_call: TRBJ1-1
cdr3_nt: TGTGCCAGCAGCTTCCTGACAGGCGGGGACACTGAAGCTTTCTTT
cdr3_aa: CASSFLTGGDTEAFF

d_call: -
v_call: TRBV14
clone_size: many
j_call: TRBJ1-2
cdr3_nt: TGTGCCAGCAGCGCCGGGGTAGGCTATGGCTACACCTTC
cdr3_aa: CASSAGVGYGYTF

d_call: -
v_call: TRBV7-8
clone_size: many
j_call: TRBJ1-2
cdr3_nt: TGTGCCAGCAGCTTAGAACATTTGTATGGCTACACCTTC
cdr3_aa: CASSLEHLYGYTF

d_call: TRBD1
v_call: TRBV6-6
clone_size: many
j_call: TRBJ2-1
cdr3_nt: TGTGCCAGCAGGGCCGGGACAGGAGGATACAATGAGCAGTTCTTC
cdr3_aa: CASRAGTGGYNEQFF

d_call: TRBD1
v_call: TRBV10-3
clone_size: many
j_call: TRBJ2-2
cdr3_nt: TGTGCCATCAGTGAGCGGACAGGGGGCTACGGGGAGCTGTTTTTT
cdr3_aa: CAISERTGGYGELFF

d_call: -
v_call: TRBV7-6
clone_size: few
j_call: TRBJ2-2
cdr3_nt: TGTGCCAGCAGCTTACCGCTGGCGGGCGGGGAGCTGTTTTTT
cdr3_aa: CASSLPLAGGELFF

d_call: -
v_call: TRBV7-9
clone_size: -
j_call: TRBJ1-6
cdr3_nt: TGTGCCAGCAGTAATTCACCCCTCCACTTT
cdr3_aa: CASSNSPLHF

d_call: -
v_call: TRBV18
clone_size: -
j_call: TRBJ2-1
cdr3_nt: TGTGCCAGCGATTCAGGGGGGGCTTCGCAGTTCTTC
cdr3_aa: CASDSGGASQFF

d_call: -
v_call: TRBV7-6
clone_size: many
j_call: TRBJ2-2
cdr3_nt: TGTGCCAGCAGCTTAGGGTCGCTAGGGGAGCTGTTTTTT
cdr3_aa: CASSLGSLGELFF

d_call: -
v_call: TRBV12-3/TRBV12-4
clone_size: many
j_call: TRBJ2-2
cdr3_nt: TGTGCCAGCACCCTTTCCGCCGGGGAGCTGTTTTTT
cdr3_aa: CASTLSAGELFF

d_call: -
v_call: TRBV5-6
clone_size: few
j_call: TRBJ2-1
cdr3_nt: TGTGCCAGCACCCCTGGGAGTTCGGGTGAGCAGTTCTTC
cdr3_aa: CASTPGSSGEQFF

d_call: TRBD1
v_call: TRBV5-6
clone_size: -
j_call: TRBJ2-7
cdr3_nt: TGTGCCAGCAGCTTCGACAGGGGCTACGAGCAGTACTTC
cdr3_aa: CASSFDRGYEQYF

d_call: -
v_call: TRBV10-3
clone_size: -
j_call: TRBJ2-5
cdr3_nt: TGTGCCATCAGTGAGTCTGCGGCATCGAGGGGGGAGACCCAGTACTTC
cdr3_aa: CAISESAASRGETQYF

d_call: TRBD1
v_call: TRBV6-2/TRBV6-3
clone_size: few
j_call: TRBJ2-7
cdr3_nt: TGTGCCAGCAGTTACTCGATTTGGGACAGGGGTCTTACCTACGAGCAGTACTTC
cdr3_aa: CASSYSIWDRGLTYEQYF

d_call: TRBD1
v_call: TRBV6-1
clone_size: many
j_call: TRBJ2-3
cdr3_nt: TGTGCCAGCAGCTTCTACCCCCGACAGGGAAGAACAGATACGCAGTATTTT
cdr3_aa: CASSFYPRQGRTDTQYF

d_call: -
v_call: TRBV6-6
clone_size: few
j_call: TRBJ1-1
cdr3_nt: TGTGCCAGCAGTTATTCGGTCCAGGGGCGGAACACTGAAGCTTTCTTT
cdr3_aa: CASSYSVQGRNTEAFF

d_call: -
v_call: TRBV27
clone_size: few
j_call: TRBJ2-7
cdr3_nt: TGTGCCAGCAGACTTCCGGGGCCGGTTTACATCTACGAGCAGTACTTC
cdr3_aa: CASRLPGPVYIYEQYF

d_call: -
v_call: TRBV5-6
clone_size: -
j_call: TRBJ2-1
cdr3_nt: TGTGCCAGCAGCGATACGACAAAAGAATACAATGAGCAGTTCTTC
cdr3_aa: CASSDTTKEYNEQFF

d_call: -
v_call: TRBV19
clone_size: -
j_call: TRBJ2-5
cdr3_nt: TGTGTCAGTAGTAACATGGAGACCCAGTACTTC
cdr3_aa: CVSSNMETQYF

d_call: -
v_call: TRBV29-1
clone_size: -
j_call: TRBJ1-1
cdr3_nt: TGCAGCGTTGAAGGGTCAGGGATGAACACTGAAGCTTTCTTT
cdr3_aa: CSVEGSGMNTEAFF

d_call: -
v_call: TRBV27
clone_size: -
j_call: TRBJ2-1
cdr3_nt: TGTGCCAGCAGTTTAGGGGGGGCGGACTACAATGAGCAGTCCTTC
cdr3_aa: CASSLGGADYNEQSF

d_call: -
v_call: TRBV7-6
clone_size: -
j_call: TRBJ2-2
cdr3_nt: TGTGCCAGCAGCTCGCCCGGTGAGGGTCTCACCGGGGAGCTGTTTTTT
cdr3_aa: CASSSPGEGLTGELFF

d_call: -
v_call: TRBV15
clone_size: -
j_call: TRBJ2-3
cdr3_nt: TGTGCCACCAGCAGAGTTGCAGGTATATACCAAGATACGCAGTATTTT
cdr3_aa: CATSRVAGIYQDTQYF

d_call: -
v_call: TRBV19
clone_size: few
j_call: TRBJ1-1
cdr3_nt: TGTGCCAGTAGTATAGGCGTAGACATGAACACTGAAGCTTTCTTT
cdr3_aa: CASSIGVDMNTEAFF

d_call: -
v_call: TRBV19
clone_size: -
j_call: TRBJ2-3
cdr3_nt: TGTGCCAGTACCTCACGCACAGATACGCAGTATTTT
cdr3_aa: CASTSRTDTQYF